One sample yielded the 23 T cell receptor beta chains listed below, sequenced in a study of beta chain features in type 1 diabetes. Study-wide findings and caveats: TCRB CDR3s were moderately but significantly shorter in Type 1 diabetes patients in all four CD4+ subsets.

Antigen specificity for these receptors is unknown. Every bit of the isolated RNA underwent reverse transcription, so sequencing read expressed TCRB transcripts. Method: immunoSEQ multiplex PCR; TCRdb's copy keeps in-frame clones and lacks some. The repertoire holds 300,000 or so clones, with roughly a tenth as singletons. The sequencing sample was made of central memory CD4+ T cells from blood. The receptors here all came from a man aged 25-45 years with type 1 diabetes.

In this sample, this clone turned up a few times. This chain uses TRBV5-4 with TRBJ1-4; 7 bases align to TRBD1. This CDR3 is 15 amino acids long. V shed 1 base and J 6 bases; nucleotides not matched to a gene: 6. CDR1 and CDR2 from the germline V gene are SGHNT and YYREEE (reference sequence). The CDR3 DNA is TGTGCCAGCAGCTTGAGGGGACAGCTACATGAAAAACTGTTTTTT. Amino acids: CASSLRGQLHEKLFF.

This clone was detected only a few times. The rearrangement links TRBV2 to TRBJ2-3; the D gene is possibly TRBD2 (6 bases). The ends were cut back, 3 bases at V and 2 bases at J, with 12 bases in the middle. This CDR3 has 15 amino acids. CDR1 SNHLY and CDR2 FYNNEI come from the germline V gene. The CDR3 loop is CASSEEEGFTDTQYF. The CDR3 bases are TGTGCCAGCAGTGAGGAGGAGGGTTTCACAGATACGCAGTATTTT.

The chain uses TRBV15 and TRBJ2-3; TRBD2 aligns across 7 bases. Germline V CDR1 and CDR2: LNHNV, YYDKDF (reference sequence). V was pared by 6 bases and J by 0 bases, with 0 bases of the junction left unmatched. This CDR3 region has 13 residues. CDR3: CATRGGSTDTQYF. CDR3 nucleotide sequence: TGTGCCACCAGGGGGGGGAGCACAGATACGCAGTATTTT.

This clone came up once. A clone one base away is much larger, so this may be a read error. The chain combines TRBV5-4 with TRBJ2-3, with unresolved D. V shed 0 bases and J shed 6 bases, with 5 bases lying between them. This CDR3 comprises 12 residues. Germline lookup yields CDR1 SGHNT and CDR2 YYREEE (reference sequence). The CDR3 coding sequence is TGTGCCAGCAGCTTGGGGTGGGATACGCAGTATTTT. Translation: CASSLGWDTQYF.

In its sample, this clone was seen a few times. Other nucleotide sequences in the sample specify the same CDR3. The chain joins TRBV7-2 to TRBJ2-5; the match to TRBD1 covers 7 bases. This CDR3 comprises 13 residues. CDR1 is SGHTA, CDR2 FQGNSA, per germline. J lost 3 bases, V lost 5 bases, and 3 bases had no gene match. Here the CDR3 DNA reads TGTGCCAGCAGCCAGGGGACAGAAGAGACCCAGTACTTC. It yields the protein CASSQGTEETQYF.

This clone has a handful of counts. The chain couples TRBV6-5 to TRBJ1-6; D gene ambiguous. Germline lookup yields CDR1 MNHEY and CDR2 SVGAGI. The CDR3 runs 14 residues. Trimming stripped 0 bases from V and 10 bases from J, with 10 bases between. CDR3 in DNA: TGTGCCAGCAGTTACTCGATGTCCCGGTCACCCCTCCACTTT. It encodes CASSYSMSRSPLHF.

The chain is built from TRBV6-5 and TRBJ2-6, with D perhaps TRBD1 or TRBD2 (5 bases each). The germline V gene encodes CDR1 MNHEY and CDR2 SVGAGI. This CDR3 has 15 residues. The ends were cut back, 6 bases at V and 8 bases at J, with 17 bases in the middle. CDR3: CASSRGVSLTNVLTF. As DNA, the CDR3 is TGTGCCAGCAGCCGAGGGGTCAGTTTGACCAACGTCCTGACTTTC.

V is TRBV7-2 and J is TRBJ2-1, with D unclear. Looked up from germline, CDR1 is SGHTA and CDR2 is FQGNSA. V was cut by 4 bases and J by 7 bases, with 11 bases left in between. The CDR3 sequence is 13 residues long. The CDR3 sequence is CASSSPTRNEQFF. DNA for the CDR3: TGTGCCAGCAGCTCCCCAACTCGGAATGAGCAGTTCTTC. Based on the CDR3 plus reference TRBV7-2 and TRBJ2-1, the full variable domain is GAGVSQSPSNKVTEKGKDVELRCDPISGHTALYWYRQSLGQGLEFLIYFQGNSAPDKSGLPSDRFSAERTGGSVSTLTIQRTQQEDSAVYLCASSSPTRNEQFFGPGTRLTVL.

This clone was detected only a few times. This chain connects TRBV6-9 to TRBJ2-7, with D hard to call. CDR3 size: 10 residues. The V gene's germline CDR1 is MNHGY and CDR2 SVAAGI. Trimming shortened V by 8 bases and J by 6 bases, and 8 bases separated the two germline ends. In DNA form, the CDR3 reads TGTGCCAGCCCTCCGACCGAGCAGTACTTC. This encodes CASPPTEQYF.

The chain joins TRBV5-6 to TRBJ2-7; possible D gene TRBD2, 6 bases. Germline V gives CDR1 SGHDT, CDR2 YYEEEE. The ends were cut back, 4 bases at V and 0 bases at J, with 14 bases in the middle. This CDR3 is built from 15 residues. CDR3 coding DNA: TGTGCCAGCAGCGGGGGAGGCATTTACTCCTACGAGCAGTACTTC. Translating it yields CASSGGGIYSYEQYF. Looking up the rest from reference TRBV5-6 and TRBJ2-7 gives the full variable domain: DAGVTQSPTHLIKTRGQQVTLRCSPKSGHDTVSWYQQALGQGPQFIFQYYEEEERQRGNFPDRFSGHQFPNYSSELNVNALLLGDSALYLCASSGGGIYSYEQYFGPGTRLTVT.

Concerning this clone: Since a much larger clone is just one base distant, this may be a read error. The chain carries TRBV7-2 and TRBJ2-3, with D possibly being TRBD2 (6 bases). Germline CDR1 and CDR2: SGHTA and FQGNSA. This CDR3 has 13 amino acids. Trimming took off 5 bases at V and 2 bases at J, with 8 bases between the two ends. The CDR3 region is CASSGDSTDTQYF. The CDR3 DNA is TGTGCCAGCAGCGGGGACTCCACAGATACGCAGTATTTT. The complete variable domain, with remaining parts taken from reference TRBV7-2 and TRBJ2-3, reads GAGVSQSPSNKVTEKGKDVELRCDPISGHTALYWYRQSLGQGLEFLIYFQGNSAPDKSGLPSDRFSAERTGGSVSTLTIQRTQQEDSAVYLCASSGDSTDTQYFGPGTRLTVL.

Only a few counts were recorded for this clone. V gene TRBV5-4 combines with J gene TRBJ2-1; D call uncertain. The CDR3 consists of 15 residues. Between the trimmed V and J ends, which lost 2 bases and 0 bases, there was a span of 9 bases. Germline V gene data show CDR1 as SGHNT and CDR2 as YYREEE (reference sequence). As DNA, the CDR3 is TGTGCCAGCAGCTTTGACTCAAACTCCTACAATGAGCAGTTCTTC. Amino acids: CASSFDSNSYNEQFF.

This clone showed up just a few times. Other DNA sequences in the sample encode the same CDR3. This CDR3 reads CASSVGESTDTQYF. The CDR3 DNA reads as TGTGCCAGCAGCGTAGGGGAGAGCACAGATACGCAGTATTTT. The rearrangement links TRBV9 to TRBJ2-3; perhaps TRBD2 as D (5 bases). CDR1 SGDLS and CDR2 YYNGEE come from the germline V gene. The CDR3 spans 14 residues. Trimming removed 0 bases from V and 0 bases from J, with 5 bases in between.

This clone was observed many times. This CDR3 is CASSWSGEETQYF. The CDR3, as DNA: TGTGCCAGCAGCTGGAGCGGGGAGGAGACCCAGTACTTC. This chain joins TRBV7-2 and TRBJ2-5; 7 bases map to TRBD2. J was trimmed by 5 bases and V by 4 bases; bases with no gene match: 4. In germline, CDR1 is SGHTA, CDR2 FQGNSA. There are 13 residues in the CDR3.

This sequence joins TRBV2 and TRBJ2-5; D perhaps matches TRBD2 (6 bases). This CDR3 is built from 14 residues. Trimming took off 6 bases at V and 5 bases at J, with 16 bases between the two ends. CDR1 and CDR2 (germline): SNHLY, FYNNEI. CDR3 residues: CASSVGRGYETQYF. CDR3 in DNA: TGTGCCAGCAGCGTGGGGCGGGGTTATGAGACCCAGTACTTC.

J is TRBJ2-5 and V is TRBV9; 7 nucleotides agree with TRBD1. The V segment lost 2 bases and the J segment 4 bases; nucleotides outside the gene matches: 5. The V gene's germline CDR1 is SGDLS and CDR2 YYNGEE. The CDR3 sequence is 14 residues long. CDR3 residues: CASSVNRGGETQYF. The CDR3 DNA is TGTGCCAGCAGCGTCAACAGGGGTGGAGAGACCCAGTACTTC.

This clone was detected only a few times. The chain links TRBV29-1 to TRBJ1-4; D may be TRBD1 (6 bases). Trimming cost V 6 bases and J 3 bases, with 14 bases left between them. Germline CDR1 reads SQVTM; CDR2 reads ANQGSEA. The CDR3 totals 14 residues. The CDR3 region is CSVSAGGPNEKLFF. In nucleotides, the CDR3 is TGCAGCGTGTCTGCGGGGGGGCCTAATGAAAAACTGTTTTTT.

This clone came up many times. The rearrangement links TRBV18 to TRBJ2-2; 7 bases are a match to TRBD1. The trim removed 4 bases at V and 4 bases at J, leaving 3 bases unmatched. The CDR3 covers 14 residues. The germline V gene has CDR1 KGHSH and CDR2 LQKENI. The CDR3 is CASSQGQTTGELFF. In DNA, the CDR3 is TGTGCCAGCTCACAGGGACAGACCACCGGGGAGCTGTTTTTT.

At least ten counts were recorded for this clone. CDR3 loop: CASSQGLTTGGNNEKLFF. The CDR3, as DNA: TGTGCCAGCAGCCAAGGGCTAACCACAGGGGGCAATAATGAAAAACTGTTTTTT. This chain links TRBV4-2 with TRBJ1-4; 9 bases agree with TRBD1. The CDR3 covers 18 residues. The germline gives CDR1 LGHNA, CDR2 YNFKEQ. V trimming: 1 base; J trimming: 4 bases; junction bases outside the gene matches: 10.

This clone turned up a few times. The chain has TRBV12-5 and TRBJ1-3, with a tentative D call TRBD1 (5 bases). CDR1 and CDR2 (germline): LGHNT, FRNRAP. CDR3 length: 13 residues. V gave up 6 bases and J gave up 4 bases, with 10 bases separating them. The CDR3 spells CASGRDGGNTIYF. CDR3 coding DNA: TGTGCTAGTGGCCGGGACGGCGGAAACACCATATATTTT.

This clone was seen a few times. The gene calls are TRBV4-2 and TRBJ2-3; no definite D call. CDR3 length equals 16 residues. The germline V gene has CDR1 LGHNA and CDR2 YNFKEQ. The V and J ends lost 0 bases and 0 bases respectively, with 10 bases between them. As DNA, the CDR3 is TGTGCCAGCAGCCAAGAGGCGAGGCCAAGCACAGATACGCAGTATTTT. As protein: CASSQEARPSTDTQYF.

This clone showed up just a few times. This chain uses TRBV10-3 with TRBJ1-2, with 9 bases identical to TRBD1. The CDR3 is 13 residues long. The V gene end was trimmed by 4 bases and the J gene end by 7 bases; junction bases not matched to a gene: 4. Germline CDR1 is ENHRY and CDR2 is SYGVKD. CDR3 residues: CAISAEQGAGYTF. CDR3 bases: TGTGCCATCAGTGCCGAACAGGGGGCTGGCTACACCTTC.

This clone occurred a few times. The V gene is TRBV21-1, the J gene TRBJ2-3; TRBD1, as called in the table, went unchecked against the DNA. TRBV21-1 is annotated as a pseudogene. The CDR3 loop spans 17 amino acids. The DNA of the CDR3 is TGTGCCAGCAGCAAAAAACGGAGGACAGGAGGCACAGATACGCAGTATTTT. This sequence encodes CASSKKRRTGGTDTQYF.